The 22 T cell receptor beta chains reported below all come from one sample, sequenced in a study of cytomegalovirus exposure and HLA in healthy donors. PCR primers comprised 60 Vbeta and 13 Jbeta primers. The assay was immunoSEQ multiplex PCR, and TCRdb's table has in-frame clones only and misses some. The table lists 85,000 to 130,000 clones, approximately 82% of them singletons. The sequencing sample was made of PBMCs. The receptor source for this set is a woman between 18 and 29 years old in good health and CMV-seronegative.

The chain couples TRBV2 to TRBJ2-1; TRBD2 aligns across 7 bases. The junction had 10 bases not matched to a gene; V was cut back by 11 bases and J by 3 bases. CDR1 is SNHLY, CDR2 FYNNEI, per germline. The CDR3 covers 14 residues. The CDR3 bases are TGTGCCCTCATTGGGGGGGATAACTACAATGAGCAGTTCTTC. Its protein is CALIGGDNYNEQFF.

The V gene is TRBV7-2, the J gene TRBJ1-6; 8 positions agree with TRBD1. This CDR3 is 16 amino acids long. Germline V gene lookup returns CDR1 SGHTA and CDR2 FQGNSA. The ends lost 3 bases at V and 6 bases at J; junction bases unmatched: 7. CDR3 in amino acids: CASSFQGAVGNSPLHF. DNA for the CDR3: TGTGCCAGCAGCTTTCAGGGGGCCGTCGGTAATTCACCCCTCCACTTT.

The chain carries TRBV5-3 and TRBJ2-3; D gene uncertain. TRBV5-3 qualifies as an ORF whose function is uncertain. This CDR3 has 13 amino acids. The germline V and J ends were trimmed by 8 bases and 0 bases, with 10 bases remaining between them. The CDR3 here is CASPFPSTDTQYF. CDR3 in DNA: TGTGCCAGCCCTTTTCCTAGCACAGATACGCAGTATTTT.

This clone showed up just once. The gene calls are TRBV6-1 and TRBJ2-5; 11 nucleotides line up with TRBD1. The germline V gene has CDR1 MNHNS and CDR2 SASEGT. Trimming removed 5 bases from V and 5 bases from J; junction bases left unmatched: 1. The CDR3 runs 13 residues. The CDR3 sequence is CASSRDRGETQYF. The CDR3 DNA follows: TGTGCCAGCAGTCGGGACAGGGGGGAGACCCAGTACTTC.

In the case of this clone: Mismatch with germline at one junction end may stem from a read error. The gene calls are TRBV7-9 and TRBJ2-5; 9 nucleotides match TRBD2. CDR1 and CDR2 from the germline V gene are SEHNR and FQNEAQ (reference sequence). This CDR3 has 14 residues. In DNA form, the CDR3 reads TGTTCCAGCAGCTTGGGCGGGGGGGCAAAGACCCAGTACTTC. Translating gives CSSSLGGGAKTQYF.

The DNA for the CDR3 is TGTGCCAGCAGTCCCCACCGTGAGGCCGGCAATGAGCAGTTCTTC. This codes for CASSPHREAGNEQFF. The V gene is TRBV6-5, the J gene TRBJ2-1, with D unresolved. The CDR3 is 15 residues long. Germline V gives CDR1 MNHEY, CDR2 SVGAGI. The V end was cut by 5 bases, the J end by 6 bases, with 17 bases between.

This clone turned up a few times. The V call is TRBV6-5, the J call TRBJ1-3; D is unresolved. Germline V gene lookup returns CDR1 MNHEY and CDR2 SVGAGI. V dropped 2 bases and J dropped 3 bases, with 11 bases sitting between them. This CDR3 is 15 amino acids long. CDR3 loop: CASSYAGIGGNTIYF. In DNA form, the CDR3 reads TGTGCCAGCAGTTACGCGGGGATTGGTGGAAACACCATATATTTT.

This clone was counted between two and nine times. The chain is built from TRBV9 and TRBJ2-1; 7 bases align to TRBD2. With 1 base clipped from V and 7 bases from J, the junction kept 8 bases outside the gene matches. Germline loops: CDR1 SGDLS, CDR2 YYNGEE. The length of the CDR3 is 15 residues. CDR3 sequence: CASSVRYGRRNEQFF. In nucleotides, the CDR3 is TGTGCCAGCAGCGTAAGGTACGGGAGGCGTAATGAGCAGTTCTTC.

The chain has TRBV27 and TRBJ1-1; D is perhaps TRBD1 (5 bases). CDR3 length: 16 amino acids. V was pared by 0 bases and J by 1 base, with 12 bases between. The germline CDR1 and CDR2 sequences are MNHEY and SMNVEV (reference sequence). The CDR3 region has the DNA TGTGCCAGCAGTTTATCAGGGCAGGGAGGGAACACTGAAGCTTTCTTT. Translation: CASSLSGQGGNTEAFF.

This chain uses TRBV7-9 with TRBJ1-4; 7 bases are a match to TRBD1. Per the germline V gene, CDR1 is SEHNR and CDR2 is FQNEAQ (reference sequence). The CDR3 has 18 residues. The V segment lost 5 bases and the J segment 0 bases; nucleotides outside the gene matches: 12. CDR3 protein: CASSTSRSGGSTNEKLFF. The CDR3 bases are TGTGCCAGCAGCACCTCCCGGTCAGGGGGGTCAACTAATGAAAAACTGTTTTTT.

This chain links TRBV7-3 with TRBJ2-3; 9 positions agree with TRBD2. Germline V gene sequence: CDR1 SGHTA, CDR2 FQGTGA. CDR3 length: 16 residues. The ends lost 2 bases at V and 1 base at J; junction bases unmatched: 4. The CDR3 DNA reads as TGTGCCAGCAGCTTATTGGGCGGGAGGGGCACAGATACGCAGTATTTT. As protein: CASSLLGGRGTDTQYF.

The chain employs TRBV19 and TRBJ1-2; 9 bases agree with TRBD1. Germline CDR1 and CDR2: LNHDA and SQIVND (reference sequence). The CDR3 is made up of 13 amino acids. V lost 5 bases and J lost 6; bases outside the gene matches: 4. The CDR3 DNA reads as TGTGCCAGTAGTGTATGGACAGGGGATGGCTACACCTTC. It codes for CASSVWTGDGYTF.

This chain connects TRBV29-1 to TRBJ1-1; perhaps TRBD1 as D (6 bases). Germline CDR1 is SQVTM and CDR2 is ANQGSEA. The CDR3 loop spans 10 amino acids. V was clipped by 6 bases and J by 6 bases, with 8 bases between them. The CDR3 loop reads CSVYRAEAFF. The CDR3 coding sequence is TGCAGCGTATACAGGGCTGAAGCTTTCTTT.

The chain has TRBV9 and TRBJ1-1; TRBD1 is a possible D gene (6 bases). CDR3 length equals 15 residues. Between the trimmed V and J ends, which lost 0 bases and 2 bases, there was a span of 11 bases. In germline, CDR1 is SGDLS, CDR2 YYNGEE. Here the CDR3 reads CASSVGGQTNTEAFF. The CDR3 nucleotides are TGTGCCAGCAGCGTAGGAGGACAGACCAACACTGAAGCTTTCTTT.

The chain employs TRBV5-4 and TRBJ2-2, with 9 bases identical to TRBD2. The CDR3 totals 15 residues. Germline V gives CDR1 SGHNT, CDR2 YYREEE (reference sequence). The junction had 4 bases not matched to a gene; V was cut back by 4 bases and J by 3 bases. CDR3 DNA: TGTGCCAGCAGCCTTAGCGGGGGCGACACCGGGGAGCTGTTTTTT. Translating gives CASSLSGGDTGELFF.

This sequence joins TRBV7-9 and TRBJ1-2; D uncertain. The CDR3 is 14 residues long. Trimming removed 0 bases from V and 0 bases from J, with 5 bases in between. Germline-derived CDR1 and CDR2 are SEHNR and FQNEAQ (reference sequence). CDR3 residues: CASSLARTNYGYTF. For the CDR3, the DNA is TGTGCCAGCAGCTTAGCCAGGACTAACTATGGCTACACCTTC.

This clone has a single count. Written as DNA, the CDR3 is TGTGCCAGCAGACCGACAGGGTTAACTACGCGAGTGGACATTCAGTACTTC. This codes for CASRPTGLTTRVDIQYF. The chain has TRBV28 and TRBJ2-4, with 7 bases identical to TRBD1. This CDR3 region has 17 residues. Trimming at V came to 6 bases and at J to 8 bases, leaving 19 bases not matched to a gene. The germline V gene has CDR1 MDHEN and CDR2 SYDVKM.

This clone was observed a few times. The genes are TRBV5-1 and TRBJ1-4, with unresolved D. Trimming removed 0 bases from V and 2 bases from J, with 8 bases in between. The V gene's germline CDR1 is SGHRS and CDR2 YFSETQ. The CDR3 length is 15 residues. CDR3 bases: TGCGCCAGCAGCTTGGTGGCGGGGACTAATGAAAAACTGTTTTTT. Amino acid sequence: CASSLVAGTNEKLFF.

V usage is TRBV29-1 and J usage is TRBJ1-1; the D gene is possibly TRBD1 (5 bases). Trimming took 6 bases from V and 5 from J, leaving 19 bases between them. CDR3 length: 14 amino acids. Per the germline V gene, CDR1 is SQVTM and CDR2 is ANQGSEA. The CDR3 DNA sequence: TGCAGCGTCACCTCTGGGGGGGAGGGGACTGAAGCTTTCTTT. This translates into CSVTSGGEGTEAFF. The whole variable domain, remainder taken from reference TRBV29-1 and TRBJ1-1, is SAVISQKPSRDICQRGTSLTIQCQVDSQVTMMFWYRQQPGQSLTLIATANQGSEATYESGFVIDKFPISRPNLTFSTLTVSNMSPEDSSIYLCSVTSGGEGTEAFFGQGTRLTVV.

The J gene is TRBJ2-1, the V gene TRBV11-3, with a possible D match to TRBD1 (5 bases). The V end lost 6 bases, the J end lost 8 bases, and 17 bases lay between the germline ends. This CDR3 spans 14 amino acids. CDR1 and CDR2 from the germline V gene are SGHNT and YENEEA. The CDR3 nucleotides read TGTGCCAGCAGTGACGGTAGGGGCCGGGATGAGCAGTTCTTC. Its translation is CASSDGRGRDEQFF.

The genes are TRBV5-4 and TRBJ2-3, with 8 positions matching TRBD1. The CDR3 is made up of 15 amino acids. The V gene end was trimmed by 4 bases and the J gene end by 6 bases; junction bases not matched to a gene: 10. CDR1 is SGHNT and CDR2 is YYREEE in the germline V gene (reference sequence). CDR3 sequence reads: CASSRDRPLFDTQYF. In DNA, the CDR3 is TGTGCCAGCAGCCGGGACAGGCCCCTTTTTGATACGCAGTATTTT. The whole variable domain, remainder taken from reference TRBV5-4 and TRBJ2-3, is ETGVTQSPTHLIKTRGQQVTLRCSSQSGHNTVSWYQQALGQGPQFIFQYYREEENGRGNFPPRFSGLQFPNYSSELNVNALELDDSALYLCASSRDRPLFDTQYFGPGTRLTVL.

The chain is built from TRBV19 and TRBJ2-1; D is possibly TRBD2 (6 bases). The germline V gene encodes CDR1 LNHDA and CDR2 SQIVND (reference sequence). The CDR3 has 15 amino acids. Deletions cut 9 bases from V and 1 base from J, with 16 bases between. DNA for the CDR3: TGTGCCAGCCAGCCGGGACTCGGGTCCTACAATGAGCAGTTCTTC. Translating it yields CASQPGLGSYNEQFF. Filled out from reference TRBV19 and TRBJ2-1, the complete variable domain reads DGGITQSPKYLFRKEGQNVTLSCEQNLNHDAMYWYRQDPGQGLRLIYYSQIVNDFQKGDIAEGYSVSREKKESFPLTVTSAQKNPTAFYLCASQPGLGSYNEQFFGPGTRLTVL.